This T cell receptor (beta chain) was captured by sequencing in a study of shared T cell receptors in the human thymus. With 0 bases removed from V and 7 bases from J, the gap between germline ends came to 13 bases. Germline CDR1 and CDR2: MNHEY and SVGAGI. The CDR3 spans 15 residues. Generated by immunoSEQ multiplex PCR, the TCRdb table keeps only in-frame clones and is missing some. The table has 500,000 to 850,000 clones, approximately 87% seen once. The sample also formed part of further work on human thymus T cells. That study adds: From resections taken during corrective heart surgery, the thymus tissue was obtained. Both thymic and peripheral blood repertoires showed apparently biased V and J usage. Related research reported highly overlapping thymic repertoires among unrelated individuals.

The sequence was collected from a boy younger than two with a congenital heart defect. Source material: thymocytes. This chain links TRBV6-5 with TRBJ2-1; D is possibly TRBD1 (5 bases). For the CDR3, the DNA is TGTGCCAGCAGTTACTCGATTAGGGGCGAGAATGAGCAGTTCTTC. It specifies CASSYSIRGENEQFF.